This is a list of T cell receptor beta chains from one sample in a study of cytomegalovirus exposure and HLA in healthy donors. The assay was immunoSEQ multiplex PCR, and TCRdb's table has in-frame clones only and misses some. The repertoire holds about 160,000 clones, with 75% as singletons. Sequencing was carried out using PBMCs. Receptors were obtained from a male donor in good health and CMV-seronegative. CDR3s include the opening cysteine and the closing phenylalanine or tryptophan. The D gene is left open where the match is weak. Clone size, where shown, is once, few, many, or a class for clones that have expanded.

cdr3_nt | cdr3_aa | j_call | v_call | d_call | clone_size | cdr3_length
TGTGCCAGCACGCGCGGAGGGCCGAGCGGGGAGCTGTTTTTT | CASTRGGPSGELFF | TRBJ2-2 | TRBV28 | NA | once | 14
TGTGCCAGCAGCCTTTCTAGCGGGAGTGGCCAAGAGACCCAGTACTTC | CASSLSSGSGQETQYF | TRBJ2-5 | TRBV28 | TRBD2 | NA | 16
TGTGCCAGCAAGGAGGGCCGGGAGACCCAGTACTTC | CASKEGRETQYF | TRBJ2-5 | TRBV6-5 | NA | NA | 12
TGCGCCAGCAGCCACCTCAAAGCCTCGACGGGAGGGGCCAACGTCCTGACTTTC | CASSHLKASTGGANVLTF | TRBJ2-6 | TRBV4-3 | NA | many | 18
TGTGCCAGCAGCGTAACGGGGACAGCAGATACGCAGTATTTT | CASSVTGTADTQYF | TRBJ2-3 | TRBV9 | TRBD1 | NA | 14
TGTGCCAGCAGTTCCCAGGGCATCTGGAACGTGGAGCAGTACTTC | CASSSQGIWNVEQYF | TRBJ2-7 | TRBV28 | NA | few | 15
TGTGCCAGCAGGCGACAGGGGGCTGAAAAACTGTTTTTT | CASRRQGAEKLFF | TRBJ1-4 | TRBV6-1 | TRBD1 | NA | 13
TGCAGCGTTGAAGCCCAAGGGGAGGGAGAAAGCTATGGCTACACCTTC | CSVEAQGEGESYGYTF | TRBJ1-2 | TRBV29-1 | NA | NA | 16
TGTGCCAGCAGCCCCCACCTCACTGTGCACGAGCAGTACTTC | CASSPHLTVHEQYF | TRBJ2-7 | TRBV28 | NA | once | 14
TGTGCCAGCAGCTTAGGGGACAGGGGTCTTCAAGAGACCCAGTACTTC | CASSLGDRGLQETQYF | TRBJ2-5 | TRBV7-8 | TRBD1 | once | 16
TGTGCCAGCAGCGCCGGTTTCGGCTCCTACGAGCAGTACTTC | CASSAGFGSYEQYF | TRBJ2-7 | TRBV28 | NA | NA | 14
TGTGCCAGCAGTTCCAGGCATTCAGGAGAGACCCAGTACTTC | CASSSRHSGETQYF | TRBJ2-5 | TRBV6-5 | NA | NA | 14
TGTGCCAGCAGCCTACAGGGGGCCGGTTCACCCCTCCACTTT | CASSLQGAGSPLHF | TRBJ1-6 | TRBV2 | TRBD1 | NA | 14
TGTGCCAGCAGCAGGCCAACCGGGACAGGGGCCAACTATGGCTACACCTTC | CASSRPTGTGANYGYTF | TRBJ1-2 | TRBV21-1 | NA | NA | 17
TGCGCCAGCAGCCTGACAGTCCAGCCAAACAATGAGCAGTTCTTC | CASSLTVQPNNEQFF | TRBJ2-1 | TRBV5-1 | NA | NA | 15
TGTGCCAGCAGTGGAGGGCGGGAGACCCAGTACTTC | CASSGGRETQYF | TRBJ2-5 | TRBV6-1 | NA | NA | 12
TGTGCCAGCTCCCAGGGGGCTATAGGGACAGATACGCAGTATTTT | CASSQGAIGTDTQYF | TRBJ2-3 | TRBV9 | TRBD1 | NA | 15
TGTGCCAGCAGCCCAGGGGGAGAAACTTCGTGGGAAAAACTGTTTTTT | CASSPGGETSWEKLFF | TRBJ1-4 | TRBV5-6 | TRBD1 | NA | 16
TGTGCCAGCAGCATCCACACAGATACGCAGTATTTT | CASSIHTDTQYF | TRBJ2-3 | TRBV9 | NA | NA | 12
TGTGCCAGCAGGCTATCGGGGGGCTCTGGAAACACCATATATTTT | CASRLSGGSGNTIYF | TRBJ1-3 | TRBV14 | NA | few | 15
TGTGCCAGCAGCTTAGGTTTTCCAGAGACTTGGAACACTGAAGCTTTCTTT | CASSLGFPETWNTEAFF | TRBJ1-1 | TRBV7-9 | NA | NA | 17
TGTGCCAGCACTCCCCTACGGGGCCTAGCGGGAGGAAACACCGGGGAGCTGTTTTTT | CASTPLRGLAGGNTGELFF | TRBJ2-2 | TRBV2 | TRBD2 | NA | 19
TGTGCCAGCAGGAGACTCATAAACAATGAGCAGTTCTTC | CASRRLINNEQFF | TRBJ2-1 | TRBV9 | NA | NA | 13
TGTGCCTGGGGAACTTGGGACAGGGGAGGCTACACCTTC | CAWGTWDRGGYTF | TRBJ1-2 | TRBV30 | TRBD1 | NA | 13
TGTGCCACCAGCAGAGCAGACAGTAACACTGAAGCTTTCTTT | CATSRADSNTEAFF | TRBJ1-1 | TRBV15 | NA | NA | 14
TGTGCCAGCAGGACAGGGAAAGATGGCTACACCTTC | CASRTGKDGYTF | TRBJ1-2 | TRBV6-5 | TRBD1 | few | 12
TGTGCCAGCAGCTTGGGACAGGGGAACACTGAAGCTTTCTTT | CASSLGQGNTEAFF | TRBJ1-1 | TRBV7-9 | TRBD1 | NA | 14
TGTGCCAGCAGCGAGACTAGCGGGCTTGGCTACGAGCAGTACTTC | CASSETSGLGYEQYF | TRBJ2-7 | TRBV7-2 | TRBD2 | NA | 15
TGTGCCAGCGGGACTAGCGGTTCCTACGAGCAGTACTTC | CASGTSGSYEQYF | TRBJ2-7 | TRBV19 | TRBD2 | NA | 13
TGTGCCAGCAGCTTGGGAGCGGGAAGGCTATACGAGCAGTACTTC | CASSLGAGRLYEQYF | TRBJ2-7 | TRBV5-6 | TRBD2 | NA | 15
TGCGCCAGCTTCGAGCTAGCGGGGATAGATACGCAGTATTTT | CASFELAGIDTQYF | TRBJ2-3 | TRBV5-1 | TRBD2 | NA | 14